These 22 T cell receptor beta chains share one sample of origin, sequenced in a study of cytomegalovirus exposure and HLA in healthy donors. The primer mix had 60 Vbeta and 13 Jbeta primers. Produced via immunoSEQ multiplex PCR; TCRdb's table is partial and in-frame only. The sample table includes about 54,000 clones. The sequenced material came from PBMCs. These receptors originate from a woman aged 40-49 years in good health and CMV-seronegative.

The chain is built from TRBV6-1 and TRBJ2-3, with TRBD2 matching over 10 bases. The CDR3 covers 14 residues. V lost 6 bases to trimming and J lost 4 bases; unmatched junction nucleotides: 4. Germline CDR1 and CDR2: MNHNS and SASEGT. The CDR3 DNA is TGTGCCAGCAGACAAGCGGGGGGGGCAGATACGCAGTATTTT. It encodes CASRQAGGADTQYF.

CDR3 in DNA: TGTGCCAGCTCACCATCAGGGGGCGGAGGTGAAAAACTGTTTTTT. Translating gives CASSPSGGGGEKLFF. This rearrangement joins TRBV18 to TRBJ1-4; 8 positions match TRBD1. With V trimmed by 2 bases and J by 7 bases, 6 bases remained unmatched. The CDR3 is made up of 15 amino acids. Germline lookup yields CDR1 KGHSH and CDR2 LQKENI.

The CDR3 protein is CASSIRGQSSYEQYF. CDR3 DNA: TGTGCCAGTAGTATTAGGGGGCAGAGCTCCTACGAGCAGTACTTC. The V call is TRBV19, the J call TRBJ2-7, with 7 bases that match TRBD1. After removal of 3 bases from V and 0 bases from J, the junction contained 5 bases not matched to a gene. CDR3 size: 15 residues. CDR1 and CDR2 (germline): LNHDA, SQIVND (reference sequence).

The chain has TRBV9 and TRBJ1-6, with D tentatively TRBD1 (5 bases). Germline assignment: CDR1 SGDLS and CDR2 YYNGEE. V was cut by 4 bases and J by 10 bases, with 15 bases left in between. The CDR3 extends over 14 amino acids. The CDR3 coding sequence is TGTGCCAGCAGCCCGCGTTCGGGGGAATCACCCCTCCACTTT. Translated: CASSPRSGESPLHF.

The chain joins TRBV27 to TRBJ2-7; 15 bases map to TRBD2. This CDR3 has 16 amino acids. Per the germline V gene, CDR1 is MNHEY and CDR2 is SMNVEV (reference sequence). Losses at the gene ends were 2 bases for V and 5 bases for J; bases not matched to a gene: 4. The CDR3, as DNA: TGTGCCAGCAGTTTAGGACTAGCGGGAGGGGCCCACGAGCAGTACTTC. It encodes CASSLGLAGGAHEQYF.

The chain employs TRBV7-9 and TRBJ1-5, with TRBD1 identical over 9 bases. Germline V CDR1 and CDR2: SEHNR, FQNEAQ (reference sequence). J gave up 3 bases and V 1 base, and 1 base lay outside the gene matches. The CDR3 totals 15 residues. The CDR3 sequence is CASSLGQGDNQPQHF. The CDR3 region has the DNA TGTGCCAGCAGCTTAGGACAGGGGGACAATCAGCCCCAGCATTTT.

V is TRBV18 and J is TRBJ1-5; 11 positions match TRBD1. J was trimmed by 3 bases and V by 3 bases; bases with no gene match: 1. This CDR3 is 15 amino acids long. Germline lookup yields CDR1 KGHSH and CDR2 LQKENI. CDR3 in DNA: TGTGCCAGCTCACCTGGACAGGGGGCCAATCAGCCCCAGCATTTT. This translates into CASSPGQGANQPQHF. Together with reference TRBV18 and TRBJ1-5, the CDR3 gives the full variable domain: NAGVMQNPRHLVRRRGQEARLRCSPMKGHSHVYWYRQLPEEGLKFMVYLQKENIIDESGMPKERFSAEFPKEGPSILRIQQVVRGDSAAYFCASSPGQGANQPQHFGDGTRLSIL.

As concerns this clone: This CDR3 is also generated by other DNA sequences in the sample. The chain is built from TRBV7-9 and TRBJ2-3; TRBD1 is a possible D gene (6 bases). The ends were cut back, 3 bases at V and 0 bases at J, with 10 bases in the middle. Germline-derived CDR1 and CDR2 are SEHNR and FQNEAQ (reference sequence). This CDR3 spans 15 amino acids. The CDR3 nucleotides are TGTGCCAGCAGCTTGACAGGCAGTAGCACAGATACGCAGTATTTT. Translating it yields CASSLTGSSTDTQYF.

This chain links TRBV9 with TRBJ2-5; 7 bases map to TRBD2. The V gene's germline CDR1 is SGDLS and CDR2 YYNGEE. CDR3 length: 14 residues. V lost 3 bases and J lost 1; bases outside the gene matches: 3. The CDR3: CASSAGLVQETQYF. DNA of the CDR3: TGTGCCAGCAGCGCCGGACTAGTCCAAGAGACCCAGTACTTC.

V and J are TRBV13 and TRBJ2-1; no clear D gene. The V gene's germline CDR1 is PRHDT and CDR2 FYEKMQ (reference sequence). With 2 bases removed from V and 2 bases from J, the gap between germline ends came to 13 bases. The CDR3 spans 16 residues. The CDR3 sequence: CASSLLKKIAYNEQFF. The CDR3 nucleotides read TGTGCCAGCAGCTTACTAAAGAAAATCGCCTACAATGAGCAGTTCTTC.

The gene calls are TRBV7-9 and TRBJ1-4, with TRBD1 as a possible D gene (5 bases). V lost 0 bases and J lost 5, with 10 bases in between. There are 15 residues in the CDR3. Germline V gene lookup returns CDR1 SEHNR and CDR2 FQNEAQ (reference sequence). CDR3 bases: TGTGCCAGCAGCTTAGCGCTAGGGGTGAATGAAAAACTGTTTTTT. Its translation: CASSLALGVNEKLFF.

This rearrangement joins TRBV6-1 to TRBJ1-1; the D gene is possibly TRBD1 (5 bases). Trimming left V 3 bases short and J 0 bases short, with 17 bases between. The CDR3 has 17 residues. The germline CDR1 and CDR2 sequences are MNHNS and SASEGT. CDR3 residues: CASSDGGTGIMNTEAFF. Written as DNA, the CDR3 is TGTGCCAGCAGTGACGGGGGGACGGGAATCATGAACACTGAAGCTTTCTTT.

The CDR3 coding sequence is TGTGCCAGCCGGTCAGGGTCCAATGAAAAACTGTTTTTT. Amino acids: CASRSGSNEKLFF. The chain joins TRBV4-2 to TRBJ1-4, with D possibly matching TRBD1 (5 bases). The CDR3 length is 13 residues. V was pared by 8 bases and J by 5 bases, with 12 bases between. Germline V gives CDR1 LGHNA, CDR2 YNFKEQ.

V gene TRBV30 combines with J gene TRBJ1-6; 12 nucleotides line up with TRBD1. V shed 4 bases, J shed 7 bases, and the junction held 11 bases outside the gene matches. Germline assignment: CDR1 GTSNPN and CDR2 SVGIG (reference sequence). The length of the CDR3 is 17 residues. CDR3 region: CAWKTPGQGALNSPLHF. The CDR3 DNA follows: TGTGCCTGGAAGACCCCGGGACAGGGGGCTTTGAATTCACCCCTCCACTTT.

The chain links TRBV5-1 to TRBJ1-1; 8 nucleotides align to TRBD1. The CDR3 totals 13 residues. Germline CDR1 SGHRS, CDR2 YFSETQ. V shed 1 base, J shed 4 bases, and the junction held 0 bases outside the gene matches. The CDR3 nucleotides read TGCGCCAGCAGCTTGACAGGGGGCACTGAAGCTTTCTTT. It codes for CASSLTGGTEAFF.

Notes on this clone: Other nucleotide sequences from this sample produce the same CDR3. The chain is built from TRBV18 and TRBJ2-7, with 9 bases aligning to TRBD1. The germline V gene encodes CDR1 KGHSH and CDR2 LQKENI. J lost 0 bases, V lost 3 bases, and 3 bases had no gene match. The CDR3 is 15 amino acids. Here the CDR3 reads CASSPGTGSSYEQYF. CDR3 nucleotides: TGTGCCAGCTCACCCGGGACAGGGAGCTCCTACGAGCAGTACTTC.

This chain connects TRBV28 to TRBJ2-1; no firm D call. Germline CDR1 MDHEN, CDR2 SYDVKM. There are 14 residues in the CDR3. Trimming shortened V by 3 bases and J by 10 bases, and 16 bases separated the two germline ends. The CDR3 protein is CASSFGSSVREQFF. CDR3 nucleotides: TGTGCCAGCAGTTTTGGGTCCAGCGTGAGGGAGCAGTTCTTC.

The chain combines TRBV29-1 with TRBJ2-5; 9 positions agree with TRBD1. With 6 bases clipped from V and 2 bases from J, the junction kept 1 base outside the gene matches. Germline V gene lookup returns CDR1 SQVTM and CDR2 ANQGSEA. This CDR3 comprises 12 residues. CDR3 sequence reads: CSVGQGQETQYF. In nucleotides, the CDR3 is TGCAGCGTCGGACAGGGGCAAGAGACCCAGTACTTC.

Regarding this clone: The same CDR3 is also encoded by other DNA sequences in this sample. The chain recombines TRBV18 with TRBJ1-1; D is undetermined. Germline V lookup: CDR1 KGHSH, CDR2 LQKENI. Trimming stripped 0 bases from V and 1 base from J, with 9 bases between. The CDR3 consists of 15 residues. The CDR3 DNA follows: TGTGCCAGCTCACCACCCTCAGATTGGAACACTGAAGCTTTCTTT. This encodes CASSPPSDWNTEAFF. Looking up the rest from reference TRBV18 and TRBJ1-1 gives the full variable domain: NAGVMQNPRHLVRRRGQEARLRCSPMKGHSHVYWYRQLPEEGLKFMVYLQKENIIDESGMPKERFSAEFPKEGPSILRIQQVVRGDSAAYFCASSPPSDWNTEAFFGQGTRLTVV.

The V and J genes are TRBV4-2 and TRBJ1-4; weak D call: TRBD1 (6 bases). The germline V and J ends were trimmed by 0 bases and 5 bases, with 13 bases remaining between them. The CDR3 runs to 16 residues. Per the germline V gene, CDR1 is LGHNA and CDR2 is YNFKEQ. CDR3 loop: CASSQDQDSRNEKLFF. In DNA form, the CDR3 reads TGTGCCAGCAGCCAAGATCAGGACAGCCGAAATGAAAAACTGTTTTTT.

The CDR3, as DNA: TGTGCCAGCAGCGGACAAGCGGGAGCCGGGGAGCTGTTTTTT. Translating gives CASSGQAGAGELFF. V gene TRBV7-3 combines with J gene TRBJ2-2; 8 bases line up with TRBD2. In germline, CDR1 is SGHTA, CDR2 FQGTGA. V lost 5 bases to trimming and J lost 6 bases; unmatched junction nucleotides: 5. The CDR3 runs to 14 residues.

The chain joins TRBV4-2 to TRBJ1-4, with 8 positions matching TRBD1. The CDR3 is 17 residues long. The V gene's germline CDR1 is LGHNA and CDR2 YNFKEQ. V was pared by 1 base and J by 4 bases, with 8 bases of the junction left unmatched. CDR3 residues: CASSQARGTGRNEKLFF. The CDR3 coding sequence is TGTGCCAGCAGCCAAGCCAGGGGGACAGGCCGTAATGAAAAACTGTTTTTT.